These T cell receptor beta chains were read from a single sample in a study of T cells after yellow fever vaccination. TCRdb used MiXCR to reprocess the 5' RACE reads, holding one entry per CDR3 protein. The data show 250,000 to 350,000 distinct CDR3 sequences, around 4.4% seen once. The sequenced sample was PBMCs, obtained 15 days after the yellow fever booster vaccination. The source is a man aged 18 to 30 who received the YFV17D yellow fever vaccine. Both conserved end residues are part of each CDR3. The order of the fields is J gene, D gene, clone size, V gene, CDR3 protein, CDR3 DNA. A D gene is named only where the DNA matches it firmly. Not all rows give a size; the values are once, few, many and, for expanded clones, a class.

>TRBJ1-2|NA|many|TRBV20-1
CSARSAFGYTF
TGCAGTGCTAGGTCGGCGTTTGGCTACACCTTC
>TRBJ1-1|TRBD1|many|TRBV5-1
CASSTGTGNTEAFF
TGCGCCAGCAGCACTGGGACAGGGAACACTGAAGCTTTCTTT
>TRBJ2-3|NA|few|TRBV5-4
CASSHLTGDTDTQYF
TGTGCCAGCAGCCATCTCACGGGGGACACAGATACGCAGTATTTT
>TRBJ2-4|TRBD1|many|TRBV20-1
CSAREGQENIQYF
TGCAGTGCTAGGGAGGGACAGGAAAACATTCAGTACTTC
>TRBJ1-4|NA|many|TRBV11-2
CASSPRVQTNEKLFF
TGTGCCAGCAGCCCCCGGGTTCAGACTAATGAAAAACTGTTTTTT
>TRBJ2-7|NA|few|TRBV11-3
CASSPNSGTPYEQYF
TGTGCCAGCAGCCCAAATTCCGGGACACCTTACGAGCAGTACTTC
>TRBJ2-3|TRBD1|many|TRBV20-1
CSVGQGSTDTQYF
TGCAGTGTTGGACAGGGCAGCACAGATACGCAGTATTTT
>TRBJ2-3|NA|NA|TRBV7-2
CASSLPDATDTHYF
TGTGCCAGCAGCTTGCCGGACGCAACAGATACGCATTATTTT
>TRBJ2-7|NA|NA|TRBV20-1
CSASREAKDEQYF
TGCAGTGCTAGCAGAGAGGCGAAGGACGAGCAGTACTTC
>TRBJ2-3|NA|many|TRBV12-3/TRBV12-4
CASTPRVDTQYF
TGTGCCAGCACTCCAAGGGTGGATACGCAGTATTTT
>TRBJ2-2|NA|NA|TRBV14
CASSQKLEAVTGELFF
TGTGCCAGCAGCCAAAAACTGGAGGCCGTCACCGGGGAGCTGTTTTTT
>TRBJ2-2|NA|many|TRBV4-1
CASSQQTSLVSPGELFF
TGCGCCAGCAGCCAGCAGACGTCTCTCGTCTCGCCCGGGGAGCTGTTTTTT
>TRBJ2-3|NA|many|TRBV5-1
CASSLSSTGRGDTQYF
TGCGCCAGCAGCTTGTCCTCGACTGGCCGCGGGGATACGCAGTATTTT
>TRBJ1-2|NA|NA|TRBV7-2
CASSLFRQDNYGYTF
TGTGCCAGCAGCTTATTTCGTCAGGACAACTATGGCTACACCTTC
>TRBJ2-5|NA|few|TRBV20-1
CSARYGVETQYF
TGCAGTGCTAGATATGGGGTAGAGACCCAGTACTTC
>TRBJ2-1|TRBD2|NA|TRBV15
CATSGLAVDNEQFF
TGTGCCACCAGCGGGCTAGCGGTCGACAATGAGCAGTTCTTC
>TRBJ2-5|NA|few|TRBV7-8
CASIPVAGQETQYF
TGTGCCAGCATCCCTGTCGCGGGGCAGGAGACCCAGTACTTC
>TRBJ2-7|NA|NA|TRBV12-3/TRBV12-4
CASSHPYRYEQYF
TGTGCCAGCAGCCACCCCTATCGCTACGAGCAGTACTTC
>TRBJ2-7|TRBD1|many|TRBV7-3
CASSAGGSYEQYF
TGTGCCAGCAGCGCAGGGGGCTCCTACGAGCAGTACTTC
>TRBJ1-5|NA|NA|TRBV7-9
CASSLWNQTTNQPQHF
TGTGCCAGCAGCTTATGGAACCAGACCACCAATCAGCCCCAGCATTTT
>TRBJ2-1|NA|few|TRBV5-4
CASRSLEGGYNEQFF
TGTGCCAGCAGGTCCCTGGAGGGGGGCTACAATGAGCAGTTCTTC
>TRBJ2-7|NA|many|TRBV5-1
CASSLSGYEQYF
TGCGCCAGCAGCTTGTCCGGCTACGAGCAGTACTTC
>TRBJ2-7|TRBD1|many|TRBV5-1
CASSLGPRVQGASYEQYF
TGCGCCAGCAGCTTGGGGCCGCGTGTACAGGGGGCTTCCTACGAGCAGTACTTC
>TRBJ2-7|NA|NA|TRBV12-3/TRBV12-4
CASSLAGGPHEQYF
TGTGCCAGCAGTCTTGCCGGGGGGCCACACGAGCAGTACTTC
>TRBJ1-1|TRBD1|many|TRBV3-1
CASSLRDRETFF
TGTGCCAGCAGCCTCCGGGACAGGGAAACTTTCTTT
>TRBJ1-2|NA|NA|TRBV3-1
CASSNRRGGYTF
TGTGCCAGCAGCAACCGACGGGGGGGCTACACCTTC
>TRBJ1-2|NA|few|TRBV4-1
CASGHYGYTF
TGCGCCAGCGGCCACTATGGCTACACCTTC
>TRBJ2-3|NA|many|TRBV7-3
CASSLSGDTQYF
TGTGCCAGCAGCTTATCTGGAGATACGCAGTATTTT
>TRBJ1-1|NA|many|TRBV15
CATSRDRGGGKAFF
TGTGCCACCAGCAGAGATCGGGGAGGGGGGAAAGCTTTCTTT
>TRBJ2-5|TRBD2|many|TRBV20-1
CSASQLARETQYF
TGCAGTGCTTCACAACTAGCGCGGGAGACCCAGTACTTC
>TRBJ2-4|TRBD1|few|TRBV18
CASSSTSGTGLAKNIQYF
TGTGCCAGCTCATCGACCTCCGGGACAGGGTTAGCCAAAAACATTCAGTACTTC
>TRBJ1-4|TRBD1|few|TRBV7-6
CASSPRDRGREKLFF
TGTGCCAGCAGCCCCAGGGACAGGGGGCGTGAAAAACTGTTTTTT
>TRBJ1-1|NA|many|TRBV4-3
CASSQEQSGGAFF
TGCGCCAGCAGCCAAGAGCAATCGGGAGGGGCTTTCTTT
>TRBJ2-1|NA|many|TRBV7-2
CASSLNPISYNEQFF
TGTGCCAGCAGCTTAAACCCCATCTCCTACAATGAGCAGTTCTTC
>TRBJ2-5|TRBD2|many|TRBV6-2/TRBV6-3
CASRRGGFETQYF
TGTGCCAGCAGGCGGGGGGGCTTTGAGACCCAGTACTTC
>TRBJ2-3|TRBD2|many|TRBV5-1
CASSLGGLAGGRPDTQYF
TGCGCCAGCAGCTTGGGAGGACTAGCGGGGGGGCGGCCAGATACGCAGTATTTT
>TRBJ2-2|NA|many|TRBV6-4
CASSGEDTGELFF
TGTGCCAGCAGTGGAGAGGACACCGGGGAGCTGTTTTTT
>TRBJ1-1|NA|many|TRBV4-1
CASSHAQLEPEAFF
TGCGCCAGCAGCCACGCCCAGTTGGAACCCGAGGCTTTCTTT
>TRBJ2-2|NA|NA|TRBV7-9
CASSSGWTGELIF
TGTGCCAGCAGCTCAGGGTGGACCGGGGAGCTGATTTTT
>TRBJ2-3|NA|many|TRBV5-1
CASSSYTQSTDTQYF
TGCGCCAGCAGCTCTTACACGCAGAGCACAGATACGCAGTATTTT
>TRBJ2-2|NA|many|TRBV7-7
CASSLGGINTGELFF
TGTGCTAGCAGCTTAGGTGGGATCAACACCGGGGAGCTGTTTTTT
>TRBJ1-3|NA|many|TRBV18
CASSPSGVSSGNTIYF
TGTGCCAGCTCACCGAGTGGGGTCAGCTCTGGAAACACCATATATTTT
>TRBJ2-2|NA|many|TRBV2
CASGRTGELFF
TGTGCCAGCGGTCGCACCGGGGAGCTGTTTTTT
>TRBJ2-5|NA|many|TRBV10-3
CAIRDSNQETQYF
TGTGCCATCAGGGACAGCAACCAAGAGACCCAGTACTTC